One sample yielded the 4 T cell receptor beta chains listed below, sequenced in a study of cytomegalovirus exposure and HLA in healthy donors. PCR amplification relied on 60 Vbeta primers (plus 13 Jbeta primers). Only in-frame clones appear in the TCRdb table, and some are missing; sequencing was by immunoSEQ multiplex PCR. The sample's table shows approximately 140,000 clones. Sequences were obtained from PBMCs. These receptors were collected from a woman aged 45-59 years in good health and CMV-seronegative.

V and J are TRBV6-1 and TRBJ1-1; 7 bases are a match to TRBD1. Unmatched junction bases numbered 14, after V lost 4 bases and J lost 6 bases. Germline CDR1 and CDR2: MNHNS and SASEGT. CDR3 length: 16 amino acids. The CDR3: CASSASGGGRYSEAFF. The CDR3 region has the DNA TGTGCCAGCAGTGCCTCTGGAGGGGGCAGGTACTCTGAAGCTTTCTTT.

The chain employs TRBV30 and TRBJ2-2; D may be TRBD1 (6 bases). V was trimmed by 5 bases and J by 5 bases, leaving 18 bases between them. Germline V gene data show CDR1 as GTSNPN and CDR2 as SVGIG (reference sequence). The CDR3 length is 15 residues. CDR3 coding DNA: TGTGCCTGGGACCCCATGACAGGTCCGACCGGGGAGCTGTTTTTT. Its translation: CAWDPMTGPTGELFF.

The CDR3 loop is CATPPRVSTDTQYF. CDR3 in DNA: TGTGCCACCCCCCCAAGAGTTAGCACAGATACGCAGTATTTT. The chain employs TRBV2 and TRBJ2-3; D unclear. The CDR3 spans 14 residues. Trimming pared 10 bases from V and 0 bases from J, leaving 14 bases between. In germline, CDR1 is SNHLY, CDR2 FYNNEI.

J is TRBJ1-1 and V is TRBV27; D might be TRBD1 (6 bases). CDR1 and CDR2 from the germline V gene are MNHEY and SMNVEV (reference sequence). This CDR3 has 12 residues. V lost 8 bases and J 4 bases, leaving 11 bases between the germline ends. The CDR3 nucleotides read TGTGCCAGCCGCAGGGGCGGCACTGAAGCTTTCTTT. It is translated as CASRRGGTEAFF.